The T cell receptor (beta chain) under discussion was sequenced for a study of shared clonotypes between healthy human individuals (TCRdb year 2020). At the level of the whole study: The cohort included a few men and a couple of women between 18 and 49 years of age. To increase sequencing depth and limit assay-specific biases, TCR repertoire library preparation and sequencing were carried out by different laboratories using diverse techniques. To estimate repertoire size and how much clonotypes are shared between individuals, the study performed deep sequencing of blood TCR repertoires from five healthy adults. Per donor, three plates each were used for CD4 naive and CD4 memory, two for CD8 naive, and one for CD8 memory. Leukapheresis yielded between about 0.94 and 10 billion PBMCs per donor. General conclusions and limits of the study: Pairwise subsampling indicated that sequencing depth was expected to affect the degree of clonotype sharing among donors. Sampling was restricted to blood, and TCR repertoires in tissue are likely to differ from TCR repertoires in blood. Roughly 5% of naive CD4, 3.5% of naive CD8, approximately 2% of memory CD4, and 0.4% of memory CD8 clonotypes were shared across several donors. Naive subsets generally had larger estimated clonotype richness than memory subsets did. Clonotypes shared by all four sorted-subset donors showed higher generation probabilities than non-shared clonotypes. The genetic and exposure-history diversity represented was limited by the small number of donors. Incomplete sequencing was indicated by rarefaction of sorted-subset datasets, despite the large sequencing depth.

Looking up the germline V gene yields CDR1 SGHAT and CDR2 FQNNGV. From its cysteine to its phenylalanine, the CDR3 spans 14 amino acids. The CDR3 DNA has 42 bases and is translated from base 1. V is cut by 0 bases and J by 4 bases, and the space between the germline ends is 10 bases. About this clone: What antigen it recognizes has not been identified. There are no base qualities to consult, and no much larger clone falls within one base.

CD8 naive samples were obtained by positive selection for CCR7 among CD45RO-negative cells, yielding a CD45RA+CCR7+ population from which TemRA cells were excluded. Healthy HIV-negative adults with no recently reported acute infections or vaccinations were included as donors. Every donor was a Caucasian adult living in Nashville, Tennessee, USA. After blood collection by leukapheresis, PBMCs were isolated using Ficoll-Histopaque density gradient centrifugation and then cryopreserved in the vapor phase of liquid nitrogen. Purity and quantity of every magnetically sorted T cell population were checked by analytical flow cytometry. From each sorted fraction, genomic DNA was isolated and quantified by UV absorbance on a Nanodrop 2000c. Using the deep immunoSEQ assay, multiplex PCR amplified TCR CDR3 regions from genomic DNA. For each cell subset, the extracted genomic DNA was distributed evenly across all wells of several immunoSEQ 96-well plates, and each plate served as one replicate. For sorted subsets, 150 to 250 ng genomic DNA, equal to 30,000 to 35,000 T cell genomes, was loaded into each replicate PCR. Purified libraries were measured with a Qubit 3.0 fluorometer, size-checked on a Bioanalyzer 2100, and measured again with the KAPA Library Quantification kit. Every immunoSEQ 96-well plate was sequenced on a dedicated single-read 150-cycle Illumina NextSeq 550 flow cell. From the authors' description of their analysis: Because only junctional sequences without quality scores were contained in the immunoSEQ output, filtering matching that applied to full-length reads could not be performed. Sequences were annotated with PyIR, a Python wrapper for IgBLAST v1.9, and V/J genes and CDR3 were assigned using IMGT germline references. Any read was removed if the V/J assignment was weak (E-value above 1e-6), the CDR3 was missing, or the read contained stop codons, out-of-frame junctions, or ambiguous translated residues. V3J clonotypes were defined by identical inferred V gene, J gene, and CDR3 amino acid sequence. Percentage overlap between repertoires was calculated by dividing the number of shared unique clonotypes by the size of the smaller repertoire. Richness of each repertoire was evaluated using RTK rarefaction, the Chao1 estimator, and Recon v2.1 estimates of unobserved clonotypes. Generation probabilities were computed with OLGA for all TCRbeta clonotypes obtained by the gDNA method from four donors. The immuneACCESS repertoire file appears here via TCRdb, limited to in-frame rearrangements. These files lack a portion of the clones; in checked studies, under half of the deficit traces to unresolved V genes, and the cause of the others is not known. V, J and clone size were drawn from that table, and D and trimming were deduced from the DNA. The sample has around 580,000 clones on record, 95% to 98% of them singletons. 0.25% to 0.35% of the sample is taken by the ten largest.

Recombination joined TRBV11-2 with TRBJ2-7; the D gene cannot be named for sure. The sequenced material came from naive CD8+ T cells sorted from blood. The sample's cell subset or site, from its label and the paper: CD45RA+CCR7+. The source is a man aged 25 to 40 in good health. The CDR3 protein is CASSLDRSGYEQYF. The bases are TGTGCCAGCAGCTTAGATCGTAGTGGGTACGAGCAGTACTTC.